This T cell receptor beta chain was profiled in a study of PD-1 blockade in classical Hodgkin lymphoma. The study's findings and limits: The diversity seen at baseline in complete responders resembled that of newly diagnosed patients.

From germline, CDR1 is LGHNA and CDR2 YNFKEQ. This CDR3 is built from 16 residues. V lost 4 bases, J lost 1 base, and 15 bases lay in between. There was relapse after autologous stem cell transplantation in every patient, and there was variation in brentuximab vedotin exposure. This table comes from immunoSEQ multiplex PCR, and its TCRdb copy is limited to in-frame clones, with some not included. Found here are about 150,000 clones, 78% of them singletons; the top ten hold 9.2%. In regard to this clone: The antigen is not known.

The gene calls are TRBV4-2 and TRBJ2-3; D may be TRBD2 (6 bases). The sequence came from a human donor with classical Hodgkin lymphoma. The source material was peripheral blood mononuclear cells (PBMCs), sampled before the second cycle of nivolumab. Written as DNA, the CDR3 is TGTGCCAGCAGCCTTTACCGGGACTCACGCACAGATACGCAGTATTTT. Amino acid sequence: CASSLYRDSRTDTQYF.